The 17 T cell receptor beta chains below were found in one sample sequenced in a study of CD8+CD57+ T cells in acquired aplastic anemia. The patients chosen for sequencing had shown expansion of CD8+CD57+ cells (detected by flow cytometry). Both TCR beta VDJ combination and CDR3 sequence profiling were carried out. Genomic DNA was the template for this profiling. MiXCR, applied by TCRdb to the reads, yields one record per CDR3 protein. The sample holds fewer than 80,000 distinct CDR3 sequences, 70% seen once. The specimen was sorted CD4+, CD8+, or CD8+CD57+ T cells (not recorded which) from PBMCs. The receptors were gathered from a human donor with aplastic anemia.

This clonotype came up many times. The chain joins TRBV24-1 to TRBJ1-1, with D hard to call. This CDR3 has 14 amino acids. Per the germline V gene, CDR1 is KGHDR and CDR2 is SFDVKD. The germline V and J ends were trimmed by 7 bases and 1 base, with 12 bases remaining between them. The CDR3 DNA is TGTGCCACCAGAGCTCCGGGAGCGAACACTGAAGCTTTCTTT. Protein product: CATRAPGANTEAFF.

The rearrangement joins TRBV20-1 to TRBJ1-6; D possibly corresponds to TRBD1 (5 bases). CDR3 length: 13 amino acids. The germline V gene has CDR1 DFQATT and CDR2 SNEGSKA (reference sequence). The germline V and J ends were trimmed by 0 bases and 10 bases, with 10 bases remaining between them. This CDR3 reads CSARDPGNSPLHF. CDR3 nucleotides: TGCAGTGCTAGAGATCCAGGGAACTCACCCCTCCACTTT.

As concerns this clonotype: A junction end diverges from the germline sequence, so it may reflect a read error. The CDR3 bases are TGTGCCGGCAGCTTGGGGGCCCGGGGCACTGAAGCTTTCTTT. This translates into CAGSLGARGTEAFF. The chain uses TRBV5-4 and TRBJ1-1, with D tentatively TRBD1 (6 bases). This CDR3 contains 14 residues. Per the germline V gene, CDR1 is SGHNT and CDR2 is YYREEE (reference sequence).

CDR3 nucleotide sequence: TGCAGCGTTGAGGACCGCTCCGGACAGTACGAGCAGTACTTC. Amino acids: CSVEDRSGQYEQYF. This chain joins TRBV29-1 and TRBJ2-7; TRBD1 might be the D (6 bases). V was shortened by 3 bases and J by 4 bases, with 16 bases between the two germline ends. The CDR3 consists of 14 residues. Germline V CDR1 and CDR2: SQVTM, ANQGSEA.

The chain combines TRBV7-9 with TRBJ1-3; D ambiguous. The length of the CDR3 is 13 residues. Looked up from germline, CDR1 is SEHNR and CDR2 is FQNEAQ (reference sequence). Deletions cut 1 base from V and 4 bases from J, with 5 bases between. The CDR3 nucleotides are TGTGCCAGCAGCTTAGGGGAGGGAAACACCATATATTTT. This translates into CASSLGEGNTIYF. Full variable domain (remainder filled in from reference TRBV7-9 and TRBJ1-3): DTGVSQNPRHKITKRGQNVTFRCDPISEHNRLYWYRQTLGQGPEFLTYFQNEAQLEKSRLLSDRFSAERPKGSFSTLEIQRTEQGDSAMYLCASSLGEGNTIYFGEGSWLTVV.

Details on this clonotype: A read error may be the cause here, since a much bigger clone is one base away. V usage is TRBV5-6 and J usage is TRBJ1-2; D is perhaps TRBD1 (6 bases). The CDR3 is 17 amino acids. The germline CDR1 and CDR2 sequences are SGHDT and YYEEEE. For the CDR3, the DNA is TGTGCCAGCAGCTTGGCCGTCAGGGGTTTGGCTCACTATGGCCACACCTTC. Its protein product is CASSLAVRGLAHYGHTF. Combining the CDR3 with reference TRBV5-6 and TRBJ1-2 gives the whole variable domain DAGVTQSPTHLIKTRGQQVTLRCSPKSGHDTVSWYQQALGQGPQFIFQYYEEEERQRGNFPDRFSGHQFPNYSSELNVNALLLGDSALYLCASSLAVRGLAHYGHTFGSGTRLTVV.

This chain uses TRBV7-9 with TRBJ2-1; D unresolved. The CDR3 length is 12 residues. The germline V gene encodes CDR1 SEHNR and CDR2 FQNEAQ (reference sequence). V was trimmed by 7 bases and J by 6 bases, leaving 10 bases between them. The chain's CDR3 is CASTDPRNEQFF. CDR3 nucleotide sequence: TGTGCCAGCACGGACCCACGCAATGAGCAGTTCTTC.

The J gene is TRBJ2-3, the V gene TRBV24-1; 12 nucleotides match TRBD2. V dropped 3 bases and J dropped 7; count of bases not matched to a gene: 7. Germline lookup yields CDR1 KGHDR and CDR2 SFDVKD. The CDR3 runs 16 residues. Here the CDR3 reads CATSDPSGRAGNTQYF. The CDR3 DNA reads as TGTGCCACCAGTGATCCTAGCGGGAGGGCCGGAAATACGCAGTATTTT.

Ten or more counts support this clonotype. The rearrangement joins TRBV7-3 to TRBJ2-1, with D uncertain. The CDR3 runs 13 residues. In germline, CDR1 is SGHTA, CDR2 FQGTGA. Trimming pared 6 bases from V and 2 bases from J, leaving 8 bases between. CDR3 in amino acids: CASRTATYNEQFF. CDR3 bases: TGTGCCAGCAGAACAGCCACCTACAATGAGCAGTTCTTC.

This chain uses TRBV6-5 with TRBJ2-4; D is uncertain. Trimming shortened V by 7 bases and J by 7 bases, and 20 bases separated the two germline ends. Per the germline V gene, CDR1 is MNHEY and CDR2 is SVGAGI. The CDR3 loop spans 15 amino acids. In DNA, the CDR3 is TGTGCCAGCACCCGGACCCCAGACCCGAGGAACATTCAGTACTTC. This translates into CASTRTPDPRNIQYF.

There are a few counts of this clonotype. The chain recombines TRBV2 with TRBJ2-1, with 8 bases matching TRBD2. The CDR3 contains 13 residues. The germline V gene has CDR1 SNHLY and CDR2 FYNNEI. The junction had 3 bases not matched to a gene; V was cut back by 6 bases and J by 5 bases. CDR3 amino acids: CASSLAGNNEQFF. Written as DNA, the CDR3 is TGTGCCAGCAGCCTAGCGGGCAACAATGAGCAGTTCTTC. Variable domain in full (rest from reference TRBV2 and TRBJ2-1): EPEVTQTPSHQVTQMGQEVILRCVPISNHLYFYWYRQILGQKVEFLVSFYNNEISEKSEIFDDQFSVERPDGSNFTLKIRSTKLEDSAMYFCASSLAGNNEQFFGPGTRLTVL.

This clonotype was seen just once. The chain couples TRBV2 to TRBJ2-1; possibly TRBD1 or TRBD2 for D (6 bases each). This CDR3 spans 15 amino acids. Germline V CDR1 and CDR2: SNHLY, FYNNEI. The V end was cut by 2 bases, the J end by 9 bases, with 17 bases between. CDR3 DNA: TGTGCCAGCAGTGAAATCCTCGGGGGCCCGGTTGAGCAGTTCTTC. Translation gives CASSEILGGPVEQFF.

This clonotype occurred many times. J is TRBJ2-5 and V is TRBV4-1; 7 nucleotides line up with TRBD1. The ends lost 0 bases at V and 5 bases at J; junction bases unmatched: 9. In germline, CDR1 is MGHRA, CDR2 YSYEKL. The CDR3 covers 16 residues. The CDR3 sequence: CASSQDWDSLVETQYF. As DNA, the CDR3 is TGCGCCAGCAGCCAAGATTGGGACAGTCTAGTGGAGACCCAGTACTTC.

This chain connects TRBV6-1 to TRBJ2-4; unclear D gene. Trimming removed 2 bases at V and 11 bases at J, with 7 bases between. Germline V CDR1 and CDR2: MNHNS, SASEGT. The CDR3 totals 11 residues. The CDR3 sequence: CASSELGLQYF. The CDR3 DNA reads as TGTGCCAGCAGTGAACTCGGACTTCAGTACTTC.

The chain combines TRBV6-1 with TRBJ1-4; TRBD1 matches at 9 bases. The CDR3 is 17 residues long. J gave up 4 bases and V 7 bases, and 13 bases lay outside the gene matches. CDR1 and CDR2 from the germline V gene are MNHNS and SASEGT. CDR3 bases: TGTGCCAGCACATCGTTCTTACGGGGACAGGGTAATGAAAAACTGTTTTTT. It yields the protein CASTSFLRGQGNEKLFF.

This chain links TRBV6-5 with TRBJ1-6; D remains ambiguous. The CDR3 contains 13 residues. Trimming pared 4 bases from V and 7 bases from J, leaving 8 bases between. Germline loops: CDR1 MNHEY, CDR2 SVGAGI. CDR3 protein: CASSLQRNSPLHF. CDR3 bases: TGTGCCAGCAGTTTGCAGAGGAATTCACCCCTCCACTTT.

This chain joins TRBV15 and TRBJ1-3; 8 bases map to TRBD1. Looked up from germline, CDR1 is LNHNV and CDR2 is YYDKDF (reference sequence). The CDR3 sequence is 15 residues long. Germline trimming cut 7 bases from V and 3 bases from J; bases unmatched to any gene: 8. The CDR3 DNA is TGTGCCACCACTACGGACAGGGTCGTTGGAAACACCATATATTTT. It specifies CATTTDRVVGNTIYF.